These 2 T cell receptor beta chains originate from one sample sequenced in a study of neurological immune-mediated disorders. MiXCR, run by TCRdb on the 5' RACE reads, gives a single entry per CDR3 protein. The sample contains 20,000 or so distinct CDR3 sequences, 13% of which appear only once. The source material was PBMCs. The receptors originated from a woman aged 40 to 50 with HTLV-1-associated myelopathy (HAM/TSP).

At least ten counts were recorded for this clonotype. The chain recombines TRBV7-2 with TRBJ2-2; D unclear. The CDR3 totals 14 residues. Germline assignment: CDR1 SGHTA and CDR2 FQGNSA. Trimming left V 3 bases short and J 1 base short, with 6 bases between. The CDR3 DNA reads as TGTGCCAGCAGCTTGGCTAGGAACACCGGGGAGCTGTTTTTT. This encodes CASSLARNTGELFF. The full variable domain, rest sourced from reference TRBV7-2 and TRBJ2-2, is GAGVSQSPSNKVTEKGKDVELRCDPISGHTALYWYRQSLGQGLEFLIYFQGNSAPDKSGLPSDRFSAERTGGSVSTLTIQRTQQEDSAVYLCASSLARNTGELFFGEGSRLTVL.

This clonotype was detected many times. The chain combines TRBV7-9 with TRBJ1-6; no definite D call. Trimming left V 3 bases short and J 10 bases short, with 10 bases between. Germline CDR1 is SEHNR and CDR2 is FQNEAQ (reference sequence). CDR3 length: 13 amino acids. Here the CDR3 DNA reads TGTGCCAGCAGCTTGGACCTCAGATCACCCCTCCACTTT. Translated, it gives CASSLDLRSPLHF.